The clone carrying this TCR beta chain was found a few times. MiXCR, run by TCRdb on the 5' RACE reads, gives a single entry per CDR3 protein. The table shows 280,000 or so distinct CDR3 sequences, with less than 9.5% occurring only once. The V gene lost 5 bases and the J gene lost 7 bases, with 14 bases spanning the gap. The CDR3 is made up of 13 amino acids. The data were taken from a study of T-cell memory formation after mild COVID-19. V is TRBV12-3 or TRBV12-4 and J is TRBJ1-1; the D gene is possibly TRBD1 (6 bases). This sequence was found in a young man who had mild COVID-19 (a few samples of this study predate the infection). Cell type and time point are not known. The sample taken for sequencing was PBMCs or a T cell subset sorted from them (not recorded which). In nucleotides, the CDR3 is TGTGCCAGCAGTATCCAGGACAGACGTGAAGCTTTCTTT. Its protein is CASSIQDRREAFF.